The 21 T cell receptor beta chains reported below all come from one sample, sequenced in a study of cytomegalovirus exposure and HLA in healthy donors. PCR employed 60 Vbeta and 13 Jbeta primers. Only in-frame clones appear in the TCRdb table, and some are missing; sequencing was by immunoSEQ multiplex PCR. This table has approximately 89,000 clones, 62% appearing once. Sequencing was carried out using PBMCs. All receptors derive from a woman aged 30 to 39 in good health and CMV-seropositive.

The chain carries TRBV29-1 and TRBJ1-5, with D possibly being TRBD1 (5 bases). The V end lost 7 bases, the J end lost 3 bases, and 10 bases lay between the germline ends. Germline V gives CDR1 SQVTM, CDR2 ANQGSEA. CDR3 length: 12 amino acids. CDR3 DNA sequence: TGCAGCGGGGGGGAACCCAATCAGCCCCAGCATTTT. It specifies CSGGEPNQPQHF. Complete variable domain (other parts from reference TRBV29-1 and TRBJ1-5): SAVISQKPSRDICQRGTSLTIQCQVDSQVTMMFWYRQQPGQSLTLIATANQGSEATYESGFVIDKFPISRPNLTFSTLTVSNMSPEDSSIYLCSGGEPNQPQHFGDGTRLSIL.

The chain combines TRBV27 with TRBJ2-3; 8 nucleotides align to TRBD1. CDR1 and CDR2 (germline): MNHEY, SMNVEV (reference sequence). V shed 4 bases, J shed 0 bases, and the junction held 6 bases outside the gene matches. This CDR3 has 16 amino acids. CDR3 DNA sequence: TGTGCCAGCAGTTCGAGGACAGGGCATAGCACAGATACGCAGTATTTT. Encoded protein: CASSSRTGHSTDTQYF.

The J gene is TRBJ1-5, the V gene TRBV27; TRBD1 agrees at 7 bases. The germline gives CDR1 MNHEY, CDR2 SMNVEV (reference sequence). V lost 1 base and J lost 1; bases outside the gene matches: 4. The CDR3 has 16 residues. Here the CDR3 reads CASSLYPGGSNQPQHF. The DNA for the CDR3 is TGTGCCAGCAGTTTATATCCAGGGGGAAGCAATCAGCCCCAGCATTTT.

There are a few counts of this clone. CDR3 in DNA: TGTGCCAGCAGCTTGGGGGACAGAGAGACCCAGTACTTC. Its translation is CASSLGDRETQYF. The gene calls are TRBV5-4 and TRBJ2-5, with 7 bases identical to TRBD1. This CDR3 has 13 residues. V shed 0 bases and J 4 bases; nucleotides not matched to a gene: 0. CDR1 and CDR2 from the germline V gene are SGHNT and YYREEE (reference sequence).

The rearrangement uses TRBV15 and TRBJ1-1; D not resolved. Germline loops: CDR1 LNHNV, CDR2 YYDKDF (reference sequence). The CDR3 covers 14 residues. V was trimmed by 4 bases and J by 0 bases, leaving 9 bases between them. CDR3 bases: TGTGCCACCAGCACTCGCGGGGTGAACACTGAAGCTTTCTTT. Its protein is CATSTRGVNTEAFF.

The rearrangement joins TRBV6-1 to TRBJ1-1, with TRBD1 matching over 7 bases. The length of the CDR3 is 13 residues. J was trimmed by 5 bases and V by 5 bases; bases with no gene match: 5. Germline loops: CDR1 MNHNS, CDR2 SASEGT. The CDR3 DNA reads TGTGCCAGCAGTCTTAGGGGGCATACTGAAGCTTTCTTT. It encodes CASSLRGHTEAFF.

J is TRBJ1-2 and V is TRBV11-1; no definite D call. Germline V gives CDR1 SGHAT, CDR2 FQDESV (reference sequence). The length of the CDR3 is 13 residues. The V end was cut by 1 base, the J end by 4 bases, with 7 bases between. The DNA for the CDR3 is TGTGCCAGCAGCTTAGGTACATCCTATGGCTACACCTTC. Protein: CASSLGTSYGYTF.

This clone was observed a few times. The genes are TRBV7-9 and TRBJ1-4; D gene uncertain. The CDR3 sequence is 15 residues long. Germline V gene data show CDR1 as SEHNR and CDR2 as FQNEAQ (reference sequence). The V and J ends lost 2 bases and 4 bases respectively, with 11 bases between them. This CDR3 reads CASSLTAGRNEKLFF. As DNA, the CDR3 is TGTGCCAGCAGCTTAACAGCAGGTCGTAATGAAAAACTGTTTTTT.

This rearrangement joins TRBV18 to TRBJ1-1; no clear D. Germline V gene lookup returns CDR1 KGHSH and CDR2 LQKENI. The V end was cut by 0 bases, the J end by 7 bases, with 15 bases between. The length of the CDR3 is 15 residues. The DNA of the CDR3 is TGTGCCAGCTCACCACCACGGTCAAAGCTAGGTGAAGCTTTCTTT. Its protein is CASSPPRSKLGEAFF.

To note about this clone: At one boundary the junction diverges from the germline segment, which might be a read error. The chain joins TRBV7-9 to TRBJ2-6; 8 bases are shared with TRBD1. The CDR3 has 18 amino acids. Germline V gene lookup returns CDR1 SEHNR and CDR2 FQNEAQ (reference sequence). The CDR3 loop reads CSSSLDRALFSGANVLTF. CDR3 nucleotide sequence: TGTTCCAGCAGCTTGGACAGGGCCCTCTTCTCTGGGGCCAACGTCCTGACTTTC. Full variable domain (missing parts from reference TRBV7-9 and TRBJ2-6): DTGVSQNPRHKITKRGQNVTFRCDPISEHNRLYWYRQTLGQGPEFLTYFQNEAQLEKSRLLSDRFSAERPKGSFSTLEIQRTEQGDSAMYLCSSSLDRALFSGANVLTFGAGSRLTVL.

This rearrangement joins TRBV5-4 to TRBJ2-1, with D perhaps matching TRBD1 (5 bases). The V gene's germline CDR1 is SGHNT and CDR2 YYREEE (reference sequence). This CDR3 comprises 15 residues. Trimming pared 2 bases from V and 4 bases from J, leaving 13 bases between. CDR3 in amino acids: CASSLDSTTYNEQFF. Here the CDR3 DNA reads TGTGCCAGCAGCTTAGACAGTACTACTTACAATGAGCAGTTCTTC.

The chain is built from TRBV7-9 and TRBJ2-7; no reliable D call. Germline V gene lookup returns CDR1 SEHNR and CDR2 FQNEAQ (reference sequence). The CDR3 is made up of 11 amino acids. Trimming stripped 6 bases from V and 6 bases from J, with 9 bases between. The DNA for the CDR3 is TGTGCCAGCAGGTCGGTTGGCGAGCAGTACTTC. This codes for CASRSVGEQYF.

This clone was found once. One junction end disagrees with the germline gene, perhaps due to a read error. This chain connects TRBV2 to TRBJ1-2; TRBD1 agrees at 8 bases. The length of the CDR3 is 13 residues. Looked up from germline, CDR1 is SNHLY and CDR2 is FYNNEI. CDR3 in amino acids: CASSPGTGVGYPF. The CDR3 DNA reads TGTGCCAGCAGTCCCGGGACAGGAGTGGGCTACCCCTTC.

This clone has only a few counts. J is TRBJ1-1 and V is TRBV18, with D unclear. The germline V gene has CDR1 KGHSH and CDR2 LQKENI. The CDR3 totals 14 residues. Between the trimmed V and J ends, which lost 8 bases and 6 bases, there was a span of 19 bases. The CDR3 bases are TGTGCCAGCCTCGTCACTCCCGGGGAGGCTGAAGCTTTCTTT. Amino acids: CASLVTPGEAEAFF.

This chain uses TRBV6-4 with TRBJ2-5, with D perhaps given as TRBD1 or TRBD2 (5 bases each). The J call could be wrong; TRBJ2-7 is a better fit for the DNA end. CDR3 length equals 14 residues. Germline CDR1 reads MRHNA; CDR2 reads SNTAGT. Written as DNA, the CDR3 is TGTGCCAGCAGTGACTCGATCGATGGGGGCGAGCAGTACTTC. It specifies CASSDSIDGGEQYF.

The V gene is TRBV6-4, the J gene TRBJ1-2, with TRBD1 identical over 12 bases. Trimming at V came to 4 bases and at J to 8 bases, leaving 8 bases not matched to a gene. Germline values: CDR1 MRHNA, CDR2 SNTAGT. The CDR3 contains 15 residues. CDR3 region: CASSGPGQGAGGYTF. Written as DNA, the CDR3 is TGTGCCAGCAGTGGCCCGGGACAGGGGGCTGGAGGCTACACCTTC.

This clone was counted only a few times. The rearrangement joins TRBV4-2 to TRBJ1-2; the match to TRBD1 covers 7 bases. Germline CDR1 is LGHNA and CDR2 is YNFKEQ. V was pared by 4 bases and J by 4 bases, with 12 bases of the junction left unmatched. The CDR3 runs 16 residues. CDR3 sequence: CASSPSDRVGGYGYTF. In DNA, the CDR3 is TGTGCCAGCAGCCCCTCCGACAGGGTGGGGGGCTATGGCTACACCTTC.

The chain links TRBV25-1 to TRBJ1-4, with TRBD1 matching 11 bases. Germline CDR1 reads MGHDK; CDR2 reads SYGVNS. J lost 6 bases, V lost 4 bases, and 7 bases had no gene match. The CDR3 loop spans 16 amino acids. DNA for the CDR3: TGTGCCAGCAGTGCCCATCCGGGACAGGGGGATGAAAAACTGTTTTTT. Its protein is CASSAHPGQGDEKLFF.

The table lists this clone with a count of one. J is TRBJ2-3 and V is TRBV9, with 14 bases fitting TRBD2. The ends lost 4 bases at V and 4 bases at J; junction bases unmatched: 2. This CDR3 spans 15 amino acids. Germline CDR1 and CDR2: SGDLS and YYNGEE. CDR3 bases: TGTGCCAGCAGCCTGACTAGCGGGGGGGCAGATACGCAGTATTTT. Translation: CASSLTSGGADTQYF. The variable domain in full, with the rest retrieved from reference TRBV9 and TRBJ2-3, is DSGVTQTPKHLITATGQRVTLRCSPRSGDLSVYWYQQSLDQGLQFLIQYYNGEERAKGNILERFSAQQFPDLHSELNLSSLELGDSALYFCASSLTSGGADTQYFGPGTRLTVL.

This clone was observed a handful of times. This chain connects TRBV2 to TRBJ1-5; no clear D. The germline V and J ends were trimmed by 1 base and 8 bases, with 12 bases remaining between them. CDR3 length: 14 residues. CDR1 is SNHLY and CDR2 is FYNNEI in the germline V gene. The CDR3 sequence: CASSEGRPWEPQHF. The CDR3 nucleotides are TGTGCCAGCAGTGAAGGCAGGCCATGGGAGCCCCAGCATTTT.

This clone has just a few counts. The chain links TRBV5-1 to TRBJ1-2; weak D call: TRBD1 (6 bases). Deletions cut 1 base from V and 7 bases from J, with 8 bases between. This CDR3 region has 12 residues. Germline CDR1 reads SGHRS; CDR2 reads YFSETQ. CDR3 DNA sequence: TGCGCCAGCAGCTTGACAGGGTGTGGCTACACCTTC. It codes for CASSLTGCGYTF.